What follows describes a single TCR beta chain. This clonotype came up many times. It lacks a known antigen. Nothing much larger sits one base from this clone, and base qualities are not available. Library method: RACE. Sequencing took place on a NextSeq 500. Library preparation attached unique molecular identifiers to individual cDNA molecules for quantitative, reproducible TCR counting. For every blood RNA sample, sequencing covered both the TCR alpha and TCR beta chains. Regarding the original processing steps: The median number of TCRs per sample was 95,638, ranging from about 20,000 to 750,000. V, J and CDR3 annotation of the TCR reads was performed with the Decombinator software suite. For PS versus PT1 abundance plots, all samples were subsampled to the same number of TCRs (28,000). TCRs were defined as expanded if absent before sensitization and observed at least eight times at the 2-week time point. The public reads were reprocessed in TCRdb via fastp at Q25 and MiXCR, keeping in-frame beta chains. Here each entry gathers all rows of one CDR3 protein and keeps the most common genes and DNA. The V and J calls were determined by TCRdb, not by the authors. The sample yields about 82,000 distinct CDR3 sequences; 13% were counted once. The top ten clones comprise around 5.8% of the sample.

The sample originates from a study of human T cells and chemical hapten exposure (TCRdb year 2021). For the wider study: For sensitization, 2% DPC in acetone was applied to a roughly 2 cm by roughly 2 cm area of upper inner arm skin. Libraries were pooled for sequencing, and variation in per-sample TCR yields was attributed mainly to small differences in library volumes within the pool. Blood was sampled from patients pre-sensitization (week 0) and at 2, 6 and about 24 weeks after DPC sensitization. Throughout the study period of roughly 24 weeks, patients also received therapeutic DPC doses to the scalp every week. The mostly female patient cohort included alopecia areata with under or over 50% scalp involvement, alopecia totalis and alopecia universalis. In alopecia patients, the study followed how the peripheral blood TCR repertoire changed in vivo over primary and secondary sensitization to diphenylcyclopropenone (DPC), a hapten. About 30 alopecia patients provided blood for TCR sequencing at one to four time points (pre-sensitization, 2, 6 and 24 weeks). Patch tests used Finn chambers with 0.01% DPC on the upper back, scored after 6 days by International Contact Dermatitis Research Group standards.

Here is what the overall study found, with its caveats: Alopecia, a presumed autoimmune disease, was present in all patients, so the immune response of the patients might differ from that of healthy individuals. Repeated subsampling changed both the strength of the expansion versus patch-test correlation and the threshold at which that correlation became significant. Expanded TCRs formed significantly more large CDR3 similarity clusters than pre-sensitization or healthy control sets, consistent with antigen-driven responses. No change with DPC sensitization was found in the number of TCRs above 1 in 1000 frequency, and no evidence of global repertoire structure alterations was found. Patch test score correlated positively with the number of PT1 expanded TCRs, reaching significance at thresholds 8, 16 and 32 but not at 4.

CDR1 SGHNT and CDR2 YENEEA are derived from the germline V gene. The CDR3 holds 18 amino acids from the cysteine to the phenylalanine. The read is trimmed to its CDR3 DNA, 54 bases read in frame from base 1. V is shortened by 0 bases, J by 0 bases, and the region joining them spans 14 bases. According to the study, the label for this sample's time point signals: patch test 3, about 24 weeks after DPC sensitization. Interpreted using the paper, the treatment or condition label stands for: therapeutic diphenylcyclopropenone sensitization with weekly scalp DPC. At each patch-test visit, blood was drawn before the patch test was applied. Eligible patients were aged 18 to 70, diagnosed with alopecia, deemed suitable for DPC therapy, and excluded if pregnant. Total RNA was extracted from unfractionated whole blood that had been collected in Tempus Blood RNA tubes.

This clonotype originated in a woman in her forties or fifties with alopecia areata. Some clones in this sample may be carry-over from other donors' samples. The chain uses TRBV11-3 and TRBJ2-2; the D gene is perhaps TRBD1, on 6 matching bases. Sequenced here: whole blood, sampled in connection with sensitization to the hapten diphenylcyclopropenone (DPC). The DNA is TGTGCCAGCAGCTTAGATCGGCTGGGACAAACGAACACCGGGGAGCTGTTTTTT. Its protein is CASSLDRLGQTNTGELFF. The full variable domain, with segments outside the CDR3 supplied by the reference TRBV11-3 and TRBJ2-2 proteins, appears as EAGVVQSPRYKIIEKKQPVAFWCNPISGHNTLYWYLQNLGQGPELLIRYENEEAVDDSQLPKDRFSAERLKGVDSTLKIQPAELGDSAVYLCASSLDRLGQTNTGELFFGEGSRLTVL.